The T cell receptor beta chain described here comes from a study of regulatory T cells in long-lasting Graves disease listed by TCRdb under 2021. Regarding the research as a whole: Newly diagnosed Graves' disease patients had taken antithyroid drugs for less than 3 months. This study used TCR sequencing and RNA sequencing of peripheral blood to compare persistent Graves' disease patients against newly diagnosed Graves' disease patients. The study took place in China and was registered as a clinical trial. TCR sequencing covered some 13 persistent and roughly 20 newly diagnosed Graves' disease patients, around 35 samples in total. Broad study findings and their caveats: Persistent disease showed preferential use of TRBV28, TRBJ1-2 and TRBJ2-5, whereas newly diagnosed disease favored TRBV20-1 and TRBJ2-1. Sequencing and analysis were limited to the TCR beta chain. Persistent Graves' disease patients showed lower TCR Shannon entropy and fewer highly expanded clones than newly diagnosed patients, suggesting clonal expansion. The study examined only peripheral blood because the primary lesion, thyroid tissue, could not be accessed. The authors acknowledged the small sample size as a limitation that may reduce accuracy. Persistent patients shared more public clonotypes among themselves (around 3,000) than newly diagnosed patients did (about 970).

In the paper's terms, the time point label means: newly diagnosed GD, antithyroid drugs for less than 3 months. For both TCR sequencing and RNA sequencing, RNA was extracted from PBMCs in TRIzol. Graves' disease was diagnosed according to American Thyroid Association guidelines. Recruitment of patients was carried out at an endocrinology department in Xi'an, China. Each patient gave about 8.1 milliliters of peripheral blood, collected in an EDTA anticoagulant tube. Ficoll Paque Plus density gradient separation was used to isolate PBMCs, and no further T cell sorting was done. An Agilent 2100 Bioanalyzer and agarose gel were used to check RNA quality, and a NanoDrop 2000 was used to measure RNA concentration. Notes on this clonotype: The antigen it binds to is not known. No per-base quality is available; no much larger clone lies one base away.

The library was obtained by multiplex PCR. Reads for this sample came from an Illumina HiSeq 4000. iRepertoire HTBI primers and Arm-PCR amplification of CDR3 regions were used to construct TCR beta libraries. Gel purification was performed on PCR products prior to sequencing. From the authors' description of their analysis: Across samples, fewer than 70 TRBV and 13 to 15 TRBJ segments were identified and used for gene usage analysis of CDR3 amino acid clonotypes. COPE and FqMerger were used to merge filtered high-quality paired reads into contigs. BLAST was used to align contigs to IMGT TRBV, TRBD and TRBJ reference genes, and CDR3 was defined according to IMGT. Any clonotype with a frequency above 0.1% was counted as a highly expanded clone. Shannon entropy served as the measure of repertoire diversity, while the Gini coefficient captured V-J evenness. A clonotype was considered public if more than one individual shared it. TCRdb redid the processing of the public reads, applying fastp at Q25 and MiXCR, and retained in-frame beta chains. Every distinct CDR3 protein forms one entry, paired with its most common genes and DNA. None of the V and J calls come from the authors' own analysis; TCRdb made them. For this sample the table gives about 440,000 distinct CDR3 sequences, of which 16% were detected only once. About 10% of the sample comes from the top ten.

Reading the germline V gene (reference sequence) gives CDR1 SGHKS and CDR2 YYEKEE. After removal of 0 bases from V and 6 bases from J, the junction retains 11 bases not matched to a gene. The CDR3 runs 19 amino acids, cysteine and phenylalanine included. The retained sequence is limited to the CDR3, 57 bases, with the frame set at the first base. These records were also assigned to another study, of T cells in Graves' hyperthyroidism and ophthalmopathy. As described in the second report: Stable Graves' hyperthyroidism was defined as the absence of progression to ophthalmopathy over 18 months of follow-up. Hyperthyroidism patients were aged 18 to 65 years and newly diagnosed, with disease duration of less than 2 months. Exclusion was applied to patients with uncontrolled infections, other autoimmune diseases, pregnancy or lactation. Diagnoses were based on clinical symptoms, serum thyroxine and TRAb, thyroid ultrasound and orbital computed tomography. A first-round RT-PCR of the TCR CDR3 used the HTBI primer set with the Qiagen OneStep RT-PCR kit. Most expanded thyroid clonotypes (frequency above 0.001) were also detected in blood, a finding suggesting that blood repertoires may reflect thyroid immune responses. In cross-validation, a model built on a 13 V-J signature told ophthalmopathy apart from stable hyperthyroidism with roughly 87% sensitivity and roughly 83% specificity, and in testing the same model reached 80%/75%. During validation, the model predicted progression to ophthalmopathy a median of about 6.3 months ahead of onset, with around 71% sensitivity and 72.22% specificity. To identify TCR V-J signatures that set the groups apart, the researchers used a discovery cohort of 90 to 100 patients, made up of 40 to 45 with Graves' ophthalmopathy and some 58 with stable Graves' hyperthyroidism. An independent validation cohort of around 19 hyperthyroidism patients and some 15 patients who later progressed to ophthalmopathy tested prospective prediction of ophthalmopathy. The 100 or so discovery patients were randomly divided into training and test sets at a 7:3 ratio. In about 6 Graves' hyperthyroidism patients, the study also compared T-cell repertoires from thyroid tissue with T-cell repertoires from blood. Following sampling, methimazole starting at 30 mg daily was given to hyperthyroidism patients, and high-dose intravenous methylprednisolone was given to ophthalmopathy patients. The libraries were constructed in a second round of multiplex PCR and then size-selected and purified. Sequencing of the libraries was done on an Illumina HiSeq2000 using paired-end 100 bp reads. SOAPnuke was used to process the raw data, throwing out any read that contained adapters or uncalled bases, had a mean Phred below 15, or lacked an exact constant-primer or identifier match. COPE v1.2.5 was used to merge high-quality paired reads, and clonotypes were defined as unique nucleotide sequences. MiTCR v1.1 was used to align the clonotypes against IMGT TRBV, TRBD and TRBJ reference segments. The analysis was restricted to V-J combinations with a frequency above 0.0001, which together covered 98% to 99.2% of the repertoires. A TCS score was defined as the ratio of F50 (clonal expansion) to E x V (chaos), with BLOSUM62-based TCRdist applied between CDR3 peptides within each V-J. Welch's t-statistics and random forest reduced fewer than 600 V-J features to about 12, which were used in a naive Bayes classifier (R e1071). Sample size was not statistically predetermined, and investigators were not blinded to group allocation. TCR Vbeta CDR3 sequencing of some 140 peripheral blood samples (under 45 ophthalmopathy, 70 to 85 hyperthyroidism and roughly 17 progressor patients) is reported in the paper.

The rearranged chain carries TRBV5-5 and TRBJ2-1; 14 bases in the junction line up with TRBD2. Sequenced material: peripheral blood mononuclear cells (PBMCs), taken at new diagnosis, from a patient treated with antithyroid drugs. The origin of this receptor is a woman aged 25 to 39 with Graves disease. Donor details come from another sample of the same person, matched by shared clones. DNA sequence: TGTGCCAGCAGCTTGGGTGTGGGGTTGACTAGCGGGAGGGCCAATGAGCAGTTCTTC. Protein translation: CASSLGVGLTSGRANEQFF.